The 8 T cell receptor beta chains listed next were all sequenced from one sample in a study of shared clonotypes between healthy human individuals. Assay used: immunoSEQ multiplex PCR; TCRdb lists only in-frame clones, some missing. Of about 2.4 million clones in the sample, just over 90% are singletons; the top ten hold over 0.12%. Sequencing was carried out using naive CD4+ T cells sorted from blood. Stated subset: CD45RA+ positively selected. The receptor source for this set is a man aged 18 to 35 in good health.

The chain employs TRBV5-6 and TRBJ2-7; the D gene is possibly TRBD1 (5 bases). V lost 1 base and J lost 5, with 7 bases in between. CDR1 and CDR2 (germline): SGHDT, YYEEEE. The CDR3 sequence is 12 residues long. The CDR3 region has the DNA TGTGCCAGCAGCTTGTGGGGCCACGAGCAGTACTTC. This translates into CASSLWGHEQYF.

The V call is TRBV5-1, the J call TRBJ2-5; D uncertain. The V end lost 2 bases, the J end lost 0 bases, and 11 bases lay between the germline ends. Per germline, CDR1 SGHRS and CDR2 YFSETQ. The CDR3 runs to 15 residues. CDR3 DNA sequence: TGCGCCAGCAGCTTAGAGAACCGATACCAAGAGACCCAGTACTTC. Protein product: CASSLENRYQETQYF.

The rearrangement uses TRBV2 and TRBJ1-2, with 10 bases identical to TRBD1. The CDR3 covers 14 residues. Germline assignment: CDR1 SNHLY and CDR2 FYNNEI. V trimming: 7 bases; J trimming: 5 bases; junction bases outside the gene matches: 7. CDR3 sequence reads: CASTGDRGIYGYTF. CDR3 nucleotide sequence: TGTGCCAGCACCGGGGACAGGGGAATTTATGGCTACACCTTC. The full variable domain, completed using reference TRBV2 and TRBJ1-2, is EPEVTQTPSHQVTQMGQEVILRCVPISNHLYFYWYRQILGQKVEFLVSFYNNEISEKSEIFDDQFSVERPDGSNFTLKIRSTKLEDSAMYFCASTGDRGIYGYTFGSGTRLTVV.

The chain couples TRBV27 to TRBJ2-7, with D perhaps matching TRBD1 (6 bases). Germline V gene data show CDR1 as MNHEY and CDR2 as SMNVEV (reference sequence). This CDR3 spans 14 amino acids. V was cut by 5 bases and J by 4 bases, with 15 bases left in between. CDR3 in amino acids: CASSPGHPQYEQYF. CDR3 sequence (DNA): TGTGCCAGCAGTCCGGGACACCCTCAGTACGAGCAGTACTTC.

This sequence joins TRBV6-5 and TRBJ1-5; 7 bases map to TRBD1. This CDR3 is 16 amino acids long. Per the germline V gene, CDR1 is MNHEY and CDR2 is SVGAGI. Trimming at V came to 2 bases and at J to 8 bases, leaving 12 bases not matched to a gene. CDR3 loop: CASSYGSGGWPEPQHF. In DNA form, the CDR3 reads TGTGCCAGCAGTTACGGGTCAGGGGGATGGCCTGAGCCCCAGCATTTT.

J is TRBJ2-5 and V is TRBV5-1; 7 bases map to TRBD1. This CDR3 comprises 14 residues. Trimming took 4 bases from V and 5 from J; bases not matched to a gene: 8. Germline CDR1 SGHRS, CDR2 YFSETQ. This CDR3 is CASSRDSRVETQYF. The CDR3 DNA sequence: TGCGCCAGCAGCCGGGACAGCCGGGTCGAGACCCAGTACTTC.

A remark on this clone: Different DNA sequences within this sample yield the same CDR3. This chain connects TRBV27 to TRBJ2-7; weak D call: TRBD1 (5 bases). The ends were cut back, 0 bases at V and 2 bases at J, with 11 bases in the middle. The CDR3 spans 15 residues. Germline V gene data show CDR1 as MNHEY and CDR2 as SMNVEV (reference sequence). The CDR3 DNA follows: TGTGCCAGCAGTTTATCCCCAACAGGCACCTACGAGCAGTACTTC. This codes for CASSLSPTGTYEQYF.

Note on this clone: In the same sample, other DNA sequences code for this CDR3. V is TRBV5-1 and J is TRBJ2-3; 10 bases match TRBD2. CDR1 SGHRS and CDR2 YFSETQ come from the germline V gene. Losses at the gene ends were 4 bases for V and 3 bases for J; bases not matched to a gene: 2. The CDR3 is made up of 14 amino acids. Here the CDR3 reads CASSPSGSTDTQYF. The CDR3 region has the DNA TGCGCCAGCAGCCCTAGCGGGAGTACAGATACGCAGTATTTT.